This T cell receptor (beta chain) came from a study of CD8+CD57+ T cells in acquired aplastic anemia listed by TCRdb under 2018. At the level of the whole study: On average, sorted CD4+ and CD8+ cells yielded around 3.1 ug of extracted DNA, with a range of about 0.19 to 30 ug. Summary of the overall study and its limitations: Between patients and healthy controls, no significant difference in CD8+ Simpson's diversity was found (P=0.060). Although twenty-nine CD8+ CDR3 sequences were shared by patients and controls, these sequences appeared highly expressed in patients and within the immunodominant clones of patients.

Profiling of TCR beta VDJ combinations and CDR3 sequences used genomic DNA as the template. An Illumina HiSeq 2000 was the platform used for TCR repertoire sequencing. The published analysis was carried out like this. TRBV/TRBJ rearrangement plots, CDR3 size and DJ length profiles, and Simpson's diversity index were used to assess repertoires. The most abundant DNA sequence in the deep sequencing data was taken as the immunodominant clone. CDR3 amino acid sequences were checked for sharing between subjects and were compared against published repertoires and the VDJdb database. TCRdb passed the public sequencing reads through fastp at Q25 and MiXCR, retaining productive beta sequences. Each CDR3 protein gets just one entry, which takes the most common genes and DNA from the rows behind it. The V and J calls and clone size come from TCRdb's table, not from the authors' own analysis. Within this sample are 200,000 or so distinct CDR3 sequences, with roughly 64% of them counted one time only. The top ten clonotypes cover about half of the sample.

TCR repertoires of sorted CD4+ and CD8+ blood T cells from severe aplastic anemia patients and healthy subjects were deep-sequenced in the study. Ficoll-Paque density gradient centrifugation was used to isolate peripheral blood mononuclear cells. CD4+ and CD8+ T cells were sorted by FACS or magnetic beads before DNA extraction. Note on this clonotype: What this receptor recognizes is not known. Base qualities are missing; no much larger clone stands one base away.

Trimming costs V 0 bases and J 3 bases, and their ends lie 15 bases apart. Based on the germline V gene (reference sequence), the CDR1 and CDR2 sequences are DFQATT and SNEGSKA. The CDR3 spans 15 residues, from the cysteine through the phenylalanine. The sequence is cut down to CDR3 DNA, 45 bases in frame from base 1. The chain couples TRBV20-1 to TRBJ2-7, and perhaps TRBD2 as D gene, on 6 matching bases. This TCR derives from a human donor with severe aplastic anemia or a healthy control (not recorded which). The sample consisted of sorted CD4+, CD8+, or CD8+CD57+ T cells (not recorded which) from PBMCs. The CDR3 protein sequence reads: CSARDQEGFGYEQYF. DNA sequence: TGCAGTGCTAGAGATCAGGAGGGTTTCGGCTACGAGCAGTACTTC.